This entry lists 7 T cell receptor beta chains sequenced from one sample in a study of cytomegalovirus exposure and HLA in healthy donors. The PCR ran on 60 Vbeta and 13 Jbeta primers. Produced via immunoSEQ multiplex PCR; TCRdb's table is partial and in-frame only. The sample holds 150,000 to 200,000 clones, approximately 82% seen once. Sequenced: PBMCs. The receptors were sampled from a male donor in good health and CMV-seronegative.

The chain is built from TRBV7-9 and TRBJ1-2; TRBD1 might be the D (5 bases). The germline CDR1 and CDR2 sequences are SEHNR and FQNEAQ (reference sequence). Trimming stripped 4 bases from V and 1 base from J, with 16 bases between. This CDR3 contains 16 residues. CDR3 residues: CASSYDQHGGNYGYTF. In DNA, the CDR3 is TGTGCCAGCAGCTACGACCAACACGGGGGTAACTATGGCTACACCTTC. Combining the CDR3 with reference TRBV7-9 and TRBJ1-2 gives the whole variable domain DTGVSQNPRHKITKRGQNVTFRCDPISEHNRLYWYRQTLGQGPEFLTYFQNEAQLEKSRLLSDRFSAERPKGSFSTLEIQRTEQGDSAMYLCASSYDQHGGNYGYTFGSGTRLTVV.

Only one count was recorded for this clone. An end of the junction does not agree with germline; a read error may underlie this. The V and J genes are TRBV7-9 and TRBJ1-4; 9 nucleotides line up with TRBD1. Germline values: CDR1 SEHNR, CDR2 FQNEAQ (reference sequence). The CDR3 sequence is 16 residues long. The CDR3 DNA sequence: TGTTCCAGCAGCTTACACCGGGACAGGGTGGTTGAAAAACTGTTTTTT. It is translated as CSSSLHRDRVVEKLFF.

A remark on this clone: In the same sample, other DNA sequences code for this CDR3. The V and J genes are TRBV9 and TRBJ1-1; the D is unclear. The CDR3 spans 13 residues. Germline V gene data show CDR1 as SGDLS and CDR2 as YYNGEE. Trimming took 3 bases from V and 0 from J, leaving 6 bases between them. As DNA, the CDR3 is TGTGCCAGCAGCGCACAGATGAACACTGAAGCTTTCTTT. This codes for CASSAQMNTEAFF.

The CDR3 here is CASSQPGETGELFF. CDR3 coding DNA: TGTGCCAGCAGCCAACCAGGGGAAACCGGGGAGCTGTTTTTT. The V and J genes are TRBV5-8 and TRBJ2-2; a possible D gene is TRBD1 (6 bases). In germline, CDR1 is SGHTS, CDR2 YDEGEE. The CDR3 has 14 residues. V shed 4 bases and J shed 5 bases, with 12 bases lying between them.

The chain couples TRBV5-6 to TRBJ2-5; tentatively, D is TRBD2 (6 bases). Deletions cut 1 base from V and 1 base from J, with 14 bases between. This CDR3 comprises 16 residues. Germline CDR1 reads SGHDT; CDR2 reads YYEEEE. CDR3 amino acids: CASSLRGNLVQETQYF. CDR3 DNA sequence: TGTGCCAGCAGCTTGCGCGGGAACCTCGTCCAAGAGACCCAGTACTTC.

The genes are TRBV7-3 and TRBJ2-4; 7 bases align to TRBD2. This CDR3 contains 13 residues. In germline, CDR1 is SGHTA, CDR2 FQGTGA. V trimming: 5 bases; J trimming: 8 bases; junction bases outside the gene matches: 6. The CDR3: CASSERGRDIQYF. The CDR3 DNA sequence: TGTGCCAGCAGCGAGAGAGGGAGGGACATTCAGTACTTC.

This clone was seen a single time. Here the CDR3 reads CASRLTGGQETQYF. The CDR3 nucleotides read TGTGCCAGCAGGCTTACAGGGGGGCAAGAGACCCAGTACTTC. The V call is TRBV2, the J call TRBJ2-5; TRBD1 aligns across 8 bases. Unmatched junction bases numbered 5, after V lost 6 bases and J lost 2 bases. CDR1 and CDR2 (germline): SNHLY, FYNNEI. The CDR3 has 14 residues.